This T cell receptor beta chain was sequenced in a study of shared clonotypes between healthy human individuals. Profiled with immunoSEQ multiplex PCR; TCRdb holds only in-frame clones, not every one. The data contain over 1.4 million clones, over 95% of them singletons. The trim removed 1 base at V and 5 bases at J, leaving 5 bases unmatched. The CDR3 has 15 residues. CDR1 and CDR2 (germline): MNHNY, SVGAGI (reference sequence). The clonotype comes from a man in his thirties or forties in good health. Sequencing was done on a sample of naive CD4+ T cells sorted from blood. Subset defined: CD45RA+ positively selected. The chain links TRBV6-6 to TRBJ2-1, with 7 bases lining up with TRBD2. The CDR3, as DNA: TGTGCCAGCAGTTACTGGGGGGGTAGTAACAATGAGCAGTTCTTC. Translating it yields CASSYWGGSNNEQFF.